Below, one T cell receptor beta chain is given with its context. Its antigen is not identified. Assay: immunoSEQ multiplex PCR; the TCRdb copy retains only in-frame clones and omits some. The sample has about 140,000 clones, approximately 90% seen once. This sample was taken from a study of T cell responses to AZD1222 COVID-19 vaccine. Study observations and caveats: Repertoires were obtained solely post-peak T cell response. Spike-specific TCR breadth and depth rose after two AZD1222 doses. Females made up more of the donors, who were largely white British, and clonal diversity may have come out too low.

Between the trimmed V and J ends, which lost 2 bases and 4 bases, there was a span of 12 bases. The CDR3 contains 14 residues. Germline V lookup: CDR1 MDHEN, CDR2 SYDVKM. Here the sequenced sample was peripheral blood, taken on day 0 of AZD1222 vaccination. V is TRBV28 and J is TRBJ2-7; D is ambiguous. The source is an adult in good health. The CDR3 nucleotides read TGTGCCAGCAGTTTAAATCTCCGTTGGTACGAGCAGTACTTC. This translates into CASSLNLRWYEQYF.